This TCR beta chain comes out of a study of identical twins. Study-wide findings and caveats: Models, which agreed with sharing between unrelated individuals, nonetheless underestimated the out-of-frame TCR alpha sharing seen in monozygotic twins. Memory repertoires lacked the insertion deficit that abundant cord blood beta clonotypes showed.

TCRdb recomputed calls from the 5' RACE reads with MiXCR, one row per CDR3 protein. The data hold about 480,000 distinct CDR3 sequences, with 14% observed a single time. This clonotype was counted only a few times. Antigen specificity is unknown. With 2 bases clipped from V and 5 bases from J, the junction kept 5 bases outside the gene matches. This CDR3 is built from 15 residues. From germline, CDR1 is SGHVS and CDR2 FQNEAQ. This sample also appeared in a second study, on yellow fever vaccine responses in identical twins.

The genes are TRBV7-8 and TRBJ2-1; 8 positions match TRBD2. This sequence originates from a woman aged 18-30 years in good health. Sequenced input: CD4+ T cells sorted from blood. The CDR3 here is CASSLIGLANNEQFF. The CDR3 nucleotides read TGTGCCAGCAGCTTAATAGGACTAGCTAACAATGAGCAGTTCTTC.